This TCR beta chain was profiled in a study of T cell changes during pregnancy in multiple sclerosis. V shed 1 base and J shed 1 base, with 16 bases lying between them. The CDR3 totals 17 residues. CDR1 SGHVS and CDR2 FQNEAQ come from the germline V gene. Data came from immunoSEQ multiplex PCR; TCRdb stores just in-frame clones and leaves some out. The table has some 110,000 clones, roughly 90% seen once; the top ten hold 1.5% to 1.7%. The receptor comes from a female donor with multiple sclerosis, enrolled in a pregnancy study. The starting material was peripheral blood, obtained in the third trimester of pregnancy. The chain has TRBV7-8 and TRBJ2-5, with D perhaps TRBD1 (5 bases). CDR3 protein: CASSLVLPGPLQETQYF. Written as DNA, the CDR3 is TGTGCCAGCAGCTTAGTCTTGCCAGGGCCCCTCCAAGAGACCCAGTACTTC.